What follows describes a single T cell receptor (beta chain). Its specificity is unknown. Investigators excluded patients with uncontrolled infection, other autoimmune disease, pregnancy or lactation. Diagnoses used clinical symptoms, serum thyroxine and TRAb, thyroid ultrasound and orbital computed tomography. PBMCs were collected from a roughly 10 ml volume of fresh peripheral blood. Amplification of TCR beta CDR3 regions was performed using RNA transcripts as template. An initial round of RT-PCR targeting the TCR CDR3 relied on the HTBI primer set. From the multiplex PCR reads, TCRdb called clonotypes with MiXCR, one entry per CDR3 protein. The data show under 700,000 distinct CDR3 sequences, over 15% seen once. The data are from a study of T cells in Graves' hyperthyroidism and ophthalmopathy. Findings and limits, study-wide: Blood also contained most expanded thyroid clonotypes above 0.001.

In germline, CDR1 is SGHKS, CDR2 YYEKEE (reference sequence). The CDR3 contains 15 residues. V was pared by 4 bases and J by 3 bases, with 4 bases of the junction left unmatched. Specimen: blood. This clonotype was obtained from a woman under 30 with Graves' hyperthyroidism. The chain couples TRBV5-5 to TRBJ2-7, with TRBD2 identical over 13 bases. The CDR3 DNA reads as TGTGCCAGCAGCATGGGACTAGCGGGACTCTACGAGCAGTACTTC. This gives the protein CASSMGLAGLYEQYF.